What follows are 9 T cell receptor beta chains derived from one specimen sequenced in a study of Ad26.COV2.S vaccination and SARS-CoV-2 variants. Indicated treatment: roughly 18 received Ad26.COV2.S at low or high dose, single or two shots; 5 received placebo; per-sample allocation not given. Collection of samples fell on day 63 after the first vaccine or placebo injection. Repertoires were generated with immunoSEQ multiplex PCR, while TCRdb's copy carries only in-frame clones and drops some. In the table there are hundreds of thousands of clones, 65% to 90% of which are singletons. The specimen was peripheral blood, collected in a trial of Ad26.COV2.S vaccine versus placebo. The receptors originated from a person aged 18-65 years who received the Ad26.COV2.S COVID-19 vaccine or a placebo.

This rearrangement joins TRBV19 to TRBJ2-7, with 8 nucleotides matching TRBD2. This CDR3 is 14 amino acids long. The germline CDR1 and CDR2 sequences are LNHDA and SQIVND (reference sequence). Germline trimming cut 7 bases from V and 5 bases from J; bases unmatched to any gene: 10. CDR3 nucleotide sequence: TGTGCCAGTATGGCCCTCGGGGGGGTTAACGAGCAGTACTTC. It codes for CASMALGGVNEQYF.

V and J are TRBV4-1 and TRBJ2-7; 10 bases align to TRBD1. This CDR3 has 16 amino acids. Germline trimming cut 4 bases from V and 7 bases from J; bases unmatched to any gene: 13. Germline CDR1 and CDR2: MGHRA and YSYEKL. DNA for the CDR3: TGCGCCAGCAGCCGCGTTTTCCGGGACAGGGGTCCAGAGCAGTACTTC. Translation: CASSRVFRDRGPEQYF.

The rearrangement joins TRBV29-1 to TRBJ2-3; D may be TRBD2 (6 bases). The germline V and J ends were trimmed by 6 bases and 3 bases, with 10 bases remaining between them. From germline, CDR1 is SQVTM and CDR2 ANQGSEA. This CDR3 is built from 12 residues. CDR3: CSVKGRTDTQYF. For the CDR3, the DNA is TGCAGCGTGAAAGGGAGGACAGATACGCAGTATTTT.

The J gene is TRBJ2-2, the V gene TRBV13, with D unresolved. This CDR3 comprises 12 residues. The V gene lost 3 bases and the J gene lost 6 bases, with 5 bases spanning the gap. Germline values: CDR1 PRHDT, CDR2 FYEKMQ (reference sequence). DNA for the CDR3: TGTGCCAGCAGCTTCCCCCCCGGGGAGCTGTTTTTT. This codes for CASSFPPGELFF.

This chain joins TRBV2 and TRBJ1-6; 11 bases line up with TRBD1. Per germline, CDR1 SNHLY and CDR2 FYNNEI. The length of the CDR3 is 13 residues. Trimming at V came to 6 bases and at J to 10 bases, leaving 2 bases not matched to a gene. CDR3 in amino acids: CASSRDRGSPLHF. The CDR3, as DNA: TGTGCCAGCAGCCGGGACAGGGGGTCACCCCTCCACTTT.

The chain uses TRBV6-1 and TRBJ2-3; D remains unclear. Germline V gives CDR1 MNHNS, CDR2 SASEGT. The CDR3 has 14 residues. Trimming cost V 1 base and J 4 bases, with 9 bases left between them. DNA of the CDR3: TGTGCCAGCAGTGAAGTTTTCACCGCAGATACGCAGTATTTT. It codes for CASSEVFTADTQYF.

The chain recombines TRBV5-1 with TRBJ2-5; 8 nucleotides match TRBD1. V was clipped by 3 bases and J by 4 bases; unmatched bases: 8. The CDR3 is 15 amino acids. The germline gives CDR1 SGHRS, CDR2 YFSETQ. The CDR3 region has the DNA TGCGCCAGCAGCTCTGGACAGGGAGCGTCAGAGACCCAGTACTTC. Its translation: CASSSGQGASETQYF. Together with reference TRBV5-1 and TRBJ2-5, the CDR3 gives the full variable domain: KAGVTQTPRYLIKTRGQQVTLSCSPISGHRSVSWYQQTPGQGLQFLFEYFSETQRNKGNFPGRFSGRQFSNSRSEMNVSTLELGDSALYLCASSSGQGASETQYFGPGTRLLVL.

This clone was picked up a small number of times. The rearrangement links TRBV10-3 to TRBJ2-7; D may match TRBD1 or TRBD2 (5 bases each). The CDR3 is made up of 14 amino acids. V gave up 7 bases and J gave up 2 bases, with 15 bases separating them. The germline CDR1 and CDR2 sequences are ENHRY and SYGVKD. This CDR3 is CAITDSPGAYEQYF. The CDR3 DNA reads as TGTGCCATCACAGACAGCCCCGGGGCCTACGAGCAGTACTTC.

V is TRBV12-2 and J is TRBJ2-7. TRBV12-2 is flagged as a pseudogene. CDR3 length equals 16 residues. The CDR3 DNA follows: TGTGCAAGTCGCTTAGGAAGGATGGGTGGGACCTACGAGCAGTACTTC. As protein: CASRLGRMGGTYEQYF.